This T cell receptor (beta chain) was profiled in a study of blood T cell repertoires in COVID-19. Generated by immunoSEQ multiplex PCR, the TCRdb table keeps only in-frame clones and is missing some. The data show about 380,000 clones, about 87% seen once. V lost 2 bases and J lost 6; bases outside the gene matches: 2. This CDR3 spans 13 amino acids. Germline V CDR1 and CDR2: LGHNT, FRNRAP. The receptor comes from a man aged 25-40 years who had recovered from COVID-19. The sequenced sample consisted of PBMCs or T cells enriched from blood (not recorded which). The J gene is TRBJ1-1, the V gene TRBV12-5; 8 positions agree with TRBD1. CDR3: CASGLKQGAEAFF. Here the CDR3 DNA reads TGTGCTAGTGGTTTGAAACAGGGGGCTGAAGCTTTCTTT.